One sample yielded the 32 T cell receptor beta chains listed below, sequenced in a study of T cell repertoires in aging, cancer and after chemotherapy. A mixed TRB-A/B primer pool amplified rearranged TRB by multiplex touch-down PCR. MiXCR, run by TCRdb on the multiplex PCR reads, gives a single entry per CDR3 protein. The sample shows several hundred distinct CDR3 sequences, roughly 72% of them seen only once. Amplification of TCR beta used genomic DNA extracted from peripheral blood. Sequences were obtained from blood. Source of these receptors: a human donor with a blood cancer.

The CDR3 bases are TGTGCCAGTAGTATGGACCAGGGCCCCCCCTACAATGAGCAGTTCTTC. This sequence encodes CASSMDQGPPYNEQFF. The V and J genes are TRBV19 and TRBJ2-1; TRBD1 might be the D (5 bases). Germline V gene lookup returns CDR1 LNHDA and CDR2 SQIVND (reference sequence). The CDR3 consists of 16 residues. The V end lost 3 bases, the J end lost 2 bases, and 14 bases lay between the germline ends.

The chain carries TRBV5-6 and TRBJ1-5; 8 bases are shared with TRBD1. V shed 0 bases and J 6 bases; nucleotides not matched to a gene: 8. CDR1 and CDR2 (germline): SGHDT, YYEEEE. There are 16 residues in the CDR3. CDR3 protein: CASSLGTGSFGQPQHF. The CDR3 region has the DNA TGTGCCAGCAGCTTGGGGACAGGGAGTTTCGGTCAGCCCCAGCATTTT.

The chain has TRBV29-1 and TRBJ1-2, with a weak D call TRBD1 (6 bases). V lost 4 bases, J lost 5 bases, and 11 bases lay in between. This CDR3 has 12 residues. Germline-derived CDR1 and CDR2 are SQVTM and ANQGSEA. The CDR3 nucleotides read TGCAGCGTTGCGGGGGGCGGGTATGGCTACACCTTC. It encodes CSVAGGGYGYTF.

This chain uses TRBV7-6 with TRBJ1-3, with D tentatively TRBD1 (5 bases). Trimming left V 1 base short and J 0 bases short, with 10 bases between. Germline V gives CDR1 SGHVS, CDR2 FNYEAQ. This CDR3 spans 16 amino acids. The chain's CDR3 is CASSLEGTSSGNTIYF. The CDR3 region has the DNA TGTGCCAGCAGCTTAGAAGGGACGAGCTCTGGAAACACCATATATTTT.

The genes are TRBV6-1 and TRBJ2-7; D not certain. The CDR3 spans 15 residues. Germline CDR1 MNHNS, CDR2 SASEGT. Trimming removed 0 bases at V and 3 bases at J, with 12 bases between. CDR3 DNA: TGTGCCAGCAGTGAAGCTCCGAACCAATACTACGAGCAGTACTTC. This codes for CASSEAPNQYYEQYF.

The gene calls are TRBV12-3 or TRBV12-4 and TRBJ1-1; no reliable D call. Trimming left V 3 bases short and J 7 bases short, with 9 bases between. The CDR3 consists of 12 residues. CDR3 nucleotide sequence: TGTGCCAGCAGTTTCCCTTTAGGTGAAGCTTTCTTT. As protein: CASSFPLGEAFF.

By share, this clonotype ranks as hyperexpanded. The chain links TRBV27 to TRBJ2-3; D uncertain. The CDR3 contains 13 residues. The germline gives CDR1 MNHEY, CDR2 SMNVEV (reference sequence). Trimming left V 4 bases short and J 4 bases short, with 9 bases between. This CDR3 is CASSSPPSDTQYF. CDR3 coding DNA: TGTGCCAGCAGTTCCCCCCCCTCAGATACGCAGTATTTT.

The chain's CDR3 is CSVAGQANSYEQYF. The CDR3 DNA sequence: TGCAGCGTTGCCGGACAGGCGAACTCCTACGAGCAGTACTTC. The chain employs TRBV29-1 and TRBJ2-7; the match to TRBD1 covers 7 bases. The CDR3 spans 14 residues. With V trimmed by 4 bases and J by 0 bases, 6 bases remained unmatched. Germline V gene data show CDR1 as SQVTM and CDR2 as ANQGSEA.

For the CDR3, the DNA is TGTGCCTGGACCCACACTGACGGGGAGCAGTTCTTC. Its translation: CAWTHTDGEQFF. The V and J genes are TRBV30 and TRBJ2-1; D is ambiguous. CDR1 is GTSNPN and CDR2 is SVGIG in the germline V gene (reference sequence). Deletions cut 4 bases from V and 10 bases from J, with 14 bases between. This CDR3 is 12 amino acids long.

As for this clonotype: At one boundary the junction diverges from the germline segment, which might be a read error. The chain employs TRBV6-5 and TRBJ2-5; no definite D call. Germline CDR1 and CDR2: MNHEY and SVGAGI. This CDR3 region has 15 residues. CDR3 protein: CASRYSSATRTYEYF. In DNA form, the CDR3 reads TGTGCCAGCAGATACTCCAGCGCCACTCGAACCTATGAGTACTTC.

CDR3 in amino acids: CASSELAGGQETQYF. In DNA form, the CDR3 reads TGTGCCAGCAGTGAACTAGCGGGGGGGCAAGAGACCCAGTACTTC. The J gene is TRBJ2-5, the V gene TRBV6-5; TRBD2 agrees at 13 bases. V gave up 5 bases and J gave up 2 bases; unmatched junction bases: 2. Germline values: CDR1 MNHEY, CDR2 SVGAGI. This CDR3 region has 15 residues.

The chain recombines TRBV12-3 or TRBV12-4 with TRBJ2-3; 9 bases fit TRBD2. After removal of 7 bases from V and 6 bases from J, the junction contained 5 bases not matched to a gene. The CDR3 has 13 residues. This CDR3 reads CASKIAGVDTQYF. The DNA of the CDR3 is TGTGCCAGCAAGATAGCGGGGGTTGATACGCAGTATTTT.

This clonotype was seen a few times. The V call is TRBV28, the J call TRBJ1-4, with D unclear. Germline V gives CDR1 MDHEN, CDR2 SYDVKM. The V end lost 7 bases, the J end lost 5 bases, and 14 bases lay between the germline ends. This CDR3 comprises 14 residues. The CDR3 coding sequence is TGTGCCAGCACCAACTCGGGTAGGAATGAAAAACTGTTTTTT. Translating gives CASTNSGRNEKLFF.

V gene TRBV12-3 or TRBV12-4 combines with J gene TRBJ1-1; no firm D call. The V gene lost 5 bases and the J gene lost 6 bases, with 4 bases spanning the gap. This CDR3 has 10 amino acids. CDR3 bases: TGTGCCAGCAGTCGACCTGAAGCTTTCTTT. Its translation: CASSRPEAFF.

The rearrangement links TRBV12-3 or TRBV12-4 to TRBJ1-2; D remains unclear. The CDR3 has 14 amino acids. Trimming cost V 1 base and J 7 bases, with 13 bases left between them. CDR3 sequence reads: CASSLGVSMAGYTF. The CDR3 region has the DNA TGTGCCAGCAGTTTAGGGGTATCTATGGCTGGCTACACCTTC.

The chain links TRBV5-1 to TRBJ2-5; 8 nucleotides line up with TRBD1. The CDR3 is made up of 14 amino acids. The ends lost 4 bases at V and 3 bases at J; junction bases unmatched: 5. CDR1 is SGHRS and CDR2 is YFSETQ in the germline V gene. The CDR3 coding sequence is TGCGCCAGCAGCCAAAGGACAGGGAAAGAGACCCAGTACTTC. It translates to CASSQRTGKETQYF.

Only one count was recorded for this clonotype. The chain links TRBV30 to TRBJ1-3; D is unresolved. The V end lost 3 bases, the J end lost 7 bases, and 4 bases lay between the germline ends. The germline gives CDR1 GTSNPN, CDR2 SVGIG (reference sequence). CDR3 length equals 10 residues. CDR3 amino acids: CAWSGNTIYF. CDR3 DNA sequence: TGTGCCTGGAGCGGTAACACCATATATTTT.

CDR3 sequence reads: CAWSVQGWNQPQHF. The CDR3 nucleotides are TGTGCCTGGAGTGTTCAGGGGTGGAATCAGCCCCAGCATTTT. The J gene is TRBJ1-5, the V gene TRBV30; TRBD1 might be the D (6 bases). There are 14 residues in the CDR3. The V and J ends lost 0 bases and 4 bases respectively, with 10 bases between them. Germline V lookup: CDR1 GTSNPN, CDR2 SVGIG (reference sequence).

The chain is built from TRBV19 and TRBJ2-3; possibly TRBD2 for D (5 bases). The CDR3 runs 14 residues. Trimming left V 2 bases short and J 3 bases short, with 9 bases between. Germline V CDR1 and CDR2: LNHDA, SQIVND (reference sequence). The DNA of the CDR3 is TGTGCCAGTAGTATAAAACTAGGGACAGATACGCAGTATTTT. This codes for CASSIKLGTDTQYF. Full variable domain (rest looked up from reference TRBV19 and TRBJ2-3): DGGITQSPKYLFRKEGQNVTLSCEQNLNHDAMYWYRQDPGQGLRLIYYSQIVNDFQKGDIAEGYSVSREKKESFPLTVTSAQKNPTAFYLCASSIKLGTDTQYFGPGTRLTVL.

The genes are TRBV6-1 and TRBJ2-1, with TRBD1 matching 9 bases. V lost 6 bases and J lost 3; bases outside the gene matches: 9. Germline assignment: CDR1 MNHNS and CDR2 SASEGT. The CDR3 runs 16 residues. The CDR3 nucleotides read TGTGCCAGCAGCCCCGGGACAGGGTCCCACTACAATGAGCAGTTCTTC. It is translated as CASSPGTGSHYNEQFF.

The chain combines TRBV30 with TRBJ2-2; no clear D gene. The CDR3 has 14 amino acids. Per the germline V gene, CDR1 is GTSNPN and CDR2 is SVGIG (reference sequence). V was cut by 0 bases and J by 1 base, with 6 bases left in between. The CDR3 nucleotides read TGTGCCTGGAGTGTACGAGGGAACACCGGGGAGCTGTTTTTT. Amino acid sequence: CAWSVRGNTGELFF.

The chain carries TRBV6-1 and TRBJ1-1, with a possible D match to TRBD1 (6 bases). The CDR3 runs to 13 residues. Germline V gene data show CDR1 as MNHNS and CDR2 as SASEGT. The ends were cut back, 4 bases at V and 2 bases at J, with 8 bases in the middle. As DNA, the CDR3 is TGTGCCAGCAGTGGACAGGCTAACACTGAAGCTTTCTTT. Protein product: CASSGQANTEAFF.

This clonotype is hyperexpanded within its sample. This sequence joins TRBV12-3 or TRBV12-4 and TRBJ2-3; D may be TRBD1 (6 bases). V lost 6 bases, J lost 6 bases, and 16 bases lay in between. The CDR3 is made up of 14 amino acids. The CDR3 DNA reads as TGTGCCAGCAGGCAGGGGACACCCCAGGATACGCAGTATTTT. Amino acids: CASRQGTPQDTQYF.

CDR3 sequence reads: CAWSGKASGANVLTF. CDR3 bases: TGTGCCTGGAGTGGTAAGGCTTCTGGGGCCAACGTCCTGACTTTC. The V call is TRBV30, the J call TRBJ2-6; D not certain. CDR3 length: 15 residues. V lost 1 base to trimming and J lost 1 base, with 8 bases between them. Germline CDR1 is GTSNPN and CDR2 is SVGIG (reference sequence). Using reference TRBV30 and TRBJ2-6 for the parts outside the CDR3, the full variable domain is SQTIHQWPATLVQPVGSPLSLECTVEGTSNPNLYWYRQAAGRGLQLLFYSVGIGQISSEVPQNLSASRPQDRQFILSSKKLLLSDSGFYLCAWSGKASGANVLTFGAGSRLTVL.

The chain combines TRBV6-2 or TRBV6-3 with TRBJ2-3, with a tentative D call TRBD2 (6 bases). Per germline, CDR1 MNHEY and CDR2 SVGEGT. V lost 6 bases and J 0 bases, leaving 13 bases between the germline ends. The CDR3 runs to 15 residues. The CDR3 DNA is TGTGCCAGCAGCATAGTGGGGGGTAGCACAGATACGCAGTATTTT. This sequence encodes CASSIVGGSTDTQYF.

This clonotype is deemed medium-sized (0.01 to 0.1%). In DNA, the CDR3 is TGTGCCAGCAGCAGAGTGACTGAAGCTAGCACAGATACGCAGTATTTT. Amino acids: CASSRVTEASTDTQYF. The V call is TRBV5-4, the J call TRBJ2-3; D unclear. CDR3 length: 16 amino acids. Trimming took off 4 bases at V and 0 bases at J, with 15 bases between the two ends. Per the germline V gene, CDR1 is SGHNT and CDR2 is YYREEE (reference sequence).

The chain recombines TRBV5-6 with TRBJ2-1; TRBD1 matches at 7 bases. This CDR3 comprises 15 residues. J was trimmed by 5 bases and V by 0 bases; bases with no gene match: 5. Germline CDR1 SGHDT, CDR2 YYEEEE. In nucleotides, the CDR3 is TGTGCCAGCAGCTTGGAAAGACAGGGTGACAATGAGCAGTTCTTC. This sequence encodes CASSLERQGDNEQFF.

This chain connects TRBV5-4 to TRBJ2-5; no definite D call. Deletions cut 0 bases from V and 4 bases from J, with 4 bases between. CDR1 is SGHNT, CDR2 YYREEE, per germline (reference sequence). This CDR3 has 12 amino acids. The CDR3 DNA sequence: TGTGCCAGCAGCTTGGTGGGAGAGACCCAGTACTTC. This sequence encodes CASSLVGETQYF.

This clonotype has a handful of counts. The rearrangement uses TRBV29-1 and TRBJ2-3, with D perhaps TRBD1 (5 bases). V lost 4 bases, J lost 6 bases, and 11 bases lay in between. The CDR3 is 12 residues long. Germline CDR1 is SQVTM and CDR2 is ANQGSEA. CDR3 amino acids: CSVGQGGDTQYF. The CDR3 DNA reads TGCAGCGTTGGCCAGGGTGGGGATACGCAGTATTTT.

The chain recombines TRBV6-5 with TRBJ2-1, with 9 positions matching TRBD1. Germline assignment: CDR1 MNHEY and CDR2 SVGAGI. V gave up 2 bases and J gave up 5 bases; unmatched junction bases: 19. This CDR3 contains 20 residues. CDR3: CASSYRGRTTGTGRDNEQFF. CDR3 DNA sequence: TGTGCCAGCAGTTACCGCGGGCGGACGACCGGGACAGGGAGGGACAATGAGCAGTTCTTC.

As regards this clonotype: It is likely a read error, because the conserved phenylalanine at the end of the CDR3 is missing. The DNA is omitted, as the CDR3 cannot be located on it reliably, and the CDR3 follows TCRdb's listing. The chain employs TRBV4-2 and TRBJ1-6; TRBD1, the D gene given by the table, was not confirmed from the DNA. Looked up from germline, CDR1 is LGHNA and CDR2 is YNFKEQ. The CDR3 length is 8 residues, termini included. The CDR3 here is CASSQAPN.

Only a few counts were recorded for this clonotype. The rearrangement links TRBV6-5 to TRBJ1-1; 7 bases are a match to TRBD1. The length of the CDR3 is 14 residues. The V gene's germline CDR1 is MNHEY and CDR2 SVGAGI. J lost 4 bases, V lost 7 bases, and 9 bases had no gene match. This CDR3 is CASTLDREGTEAFF. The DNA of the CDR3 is TGTGCCAGCACTCTAGACAGGGAGGGCACTGAAGCTTTCTTT.